This T cell receptor beta chain comes out of a study of blood T cells in healthy people across ages. This CDR3 has 12 amino acids. Trimming shortened V by 3 bases and J by 1 base, and 6 bases separated the two germline ends. Germline assignment: CDR1 SQVTM and CDR2 ANQGSEA. Then a second PCR, running about 7 to 11 cycles, was carried out with a sample-barcoded 5' primer and a J-beta primer mix. A single record per CDR3 protein comes from TCRdb applying MiXCR to the 5' RACE reads. The repertoire consists of about 580,000 distinct CDR3 sequences, with roughly 48% occurring once and the leading ten covering around 23%. This clonotype was counted between two and nine times. Its antigen is undetermined. Notes on the study in general: Naive T cell percentage and TCR beta diversity correlated strongly. Long-lived donors carried more naive CD4+ cells and greater diversity than aged donors. PBMCs that were unsorted prevented a conclusive naive versus antigen-experienced comparison.

The V gene is TRBV29-1, the J gene TRBJ2-5; D gene unclear. This sequence originates from an elderly man in good health. Sequenced input: blood. The CDR3 DNA reads as TGCAGCGTTGACAGTGCCCAAGAGACCCAGTACTTC. This gives the protein CSVDSAQETQYF.